This T cell receptor beta chain came from a study of blood T cells in healthy people across ages. Points from the study as a whole: When set beside aged donors, long-lived donors presented more naive CD4+ cells and higher diversity. Shifts in expanded clonotypes may have been confounded by donor CMV status, which was unknown.

CDR3 size: 16 residues. V lost 2 bases to trimming and J lost 3 bases; unmatched junction nucleotides: 5. CDR1 and CDR2 from the germline V gene are ENHRY and SYGVKD. Peripheral blood was drawn, approximately 9.5 milliliters per donor. A second PCR of 7 to 11 cycles used a sample-barcoded 5' primer and a J-beta primer mix. MiXCR, applied by TCRdb to the 5' RACE reads, yields one record per CDR3 protein. The table records more than 650,000 distinct CDR3 sequences, 20% to 25% of them present only once. This clonotype has only a few counts. Its antigen remains unknown. The clonotype originates from a man aged 70 or older in good health. V is TRBV10-3 and J is TRBJ2-7; the match to TRBD1 covers 12 bases. The sequenced sample consisted of blood. The DNA of the CDR3 is TGTGCCATCAGTGAGGCGGGACAGGGGGCGAACTACGAGCAGTACTTC. It codes for CAISEAGQGANYEQYF.